There are many counts of the clone carrying this T cell receptor (delta chain). The antigen is not known. Other DNA sequences within the sample encode an identical CDR3. This entry is derived from a study of γδ T cells in repeated Plasmodium falciparum infection. Study-level information: Malian repertoires were sampled cross-sectionally without transmission and longitudinally through febrile malaria.

Bulk repertoires came from Vgamma9/Vdelta2+ or Vdelta2-negative gammadelta T cells flow-sorted from PBMC. Per the germline V gene, CDR1 is TSWWSYY and CDR2 is QGS. This CDR3 region has 24 residues. The V and J ends lost 0 bases and 0 bases, in that order; junction bases with no gene match: 23. TCRdb re-processed the multiplex PCR reads using CATT. This repertoire shows 70,000 to 95,000 delta-chain clones, approximately 1.4% found once; its top ten account for around 8.1%. Broader study findings: The Malian cohort came from a small rural village of predominantly one ethnic group. Vdelta2-negative gammadelta repertoires, largely Vdelta1+, seemingly showed infection-driven waves of new clonal selection. Compared with Australian children, Malian Vdelta2-negative repertoires seemed more clonal, less diverse, less shared.

This chain uses TRDV1 with TRDJ1, with 12 bases aligning to TRDD3. This clonotype was sampled from a pool of human donors (malaria-infected and uninfected, not separated). The material sequenced was gamma-delta T cells from blood. DNA of the CDR3: TGTGCTCTTGGGGAACTAAGCCCCCCCGGTACTGGGGGATACCAGCCTTTTTACACCGATAAACTCATCTTT. Protein sequence: CALGELSPPGTGGYQPFYTDKLIF.